The 3 T cell receptor beta chains given below trace back to one sample, sequenced in a study of T-cell memory formation after mild COVID-19. MiXCR was run by TCRdb on the 5' RACE reads, yielding one entry per CDR3 protein. The table has hundreds of thousands of distinct CDR3 sequences, about a fifth seen once. Sample: PBMCs or a T cell subset sorted from them (not recorded which). The receptor source for this set is an adult woman who had mild COVID-19 (a few samples of this study predate the infection). Cell type and time point are not known.

This clonotype has only a few counts. The chain employs TRBV5-1 and TRBJ2-1, with 8 bases identical to TRBD2. The CDR3 extends over 15 amino acids. V trimming: 4 bases; J trimming: 9 bases; junction bases outside the gene matches: 12. In germline, CDR1 is SGHRS, CDR2 YFSETQ. This chain's CDR3 is CASSAGTSIPVEQFF. As DNA, the CDR3 is TGCGCCAGCAGCGCCGGGACTAGTATCCCAGTTGAGCAGTTCTTC.

The chain links TRBV6-6 to TRBJ2-3; D unresolved. The CDR3 length is 19 residues. The germline V gene has CDR1 MNHNY and CDR2 SVGAGI (reference sequence). With 4 bases removed from V and 0 bases from J, the gap between germline ends came to 23 bases. CDR3 region: CASSSGPTVLRTSTDTQYF. In DNA, the CDR3 is TGTGCCAGCAGTTCCGGCCCGACTGTCCTCCGAACTAGCACAGATACGCAGTATTTT.

This clonotype has more than one count but fewer than ten. The chain joins TRBV6-5 to TRBJ1-3; D remains unclear. V gave up 5 bases and J gave up 2 bases, with 10 bases separating them. The CDR3 spans 14 residues. CDR1 is MNHEY and CDR2 is SVGAGI in the germline V gene. DNA for the CDR3: TGTGCCAGCAGTCCCCCTGGGGCTGGAAACACCATATATTTT. It yields the protein CASSPPGAGNTIYF.